A selection of T cell receptor beta chains follows, all from one sample in a study of PD-1 blockade in classical Hodgkin lymphoma. Profiling relied on immunoSEQ multiplex PCR, and the TCRdb table lists in-frame clones only, not all of them. The sample shows almost 5,000 clones, around two thirds of them seen only once. Sample: CD8+ T cells from blood, taken before the fourth cycle of nivolumab. These receptors were collected from a human donor with classical Hodgkin lymphoma. Both conserved end residues are part of each CDR3. The order of the fields is J gene, clone size, V gene, D gene, CDR3 DNA, CDR3 protein. D genes are given only for firm matches. Not all rows give a size; the values are once, few, many and, for expanded clones, a class.

TRBJ2-3	few	TRBV7-9	-	TGTGCCAGCAGCCCGCCGGGGGTGCCAGATACGCAGTATTTT	CASSPPGVPDTQYF
TRBJ2-7	-	TRBV6-5	-	TGTGCCAGCAGTTACTCGAGGCAGGGTCGTGTCGAGCAGTACTTC	CASSYSRQGRVEQYF
TRBJ2-7	-	TRBV27	TRBD1	TGTGCCAGCAGCGGGACAGGGGGCTTCTACGAGCAGTACTTC	CASSGTGGFYEQYF
TRBJ2-7	-	TRBV7-9	-	TGTGCCAGCAGCTCTCCCGTCGCCCCCTACGAGCAGTACTTC	CASSSPVAPYEQYF
TRBJ1-5	-	TRBV2	-	TGTGCCAGCAGTGAATGGTTGGATCAGCCCCAGCATTTT	CASSEWLDQPQHF
TRBJ1-2	few	TRBV11-2	TRBD1	TGTGCCAGCAGCTTGGAGGGGACAGGGTATGGCTACACCTTC	CASSLEGTGYGYTF
TRBJ1-1	-	TRBV7-9	-	TGTGCCAGCAGCTTAGATGGGGTAGGGACTGAAGCTTTCTTT	CASSLDGVGTEAFF
TRBJ2-1	-	TRBV6-5	TRBD2	TGTGCCAGCAGCCTGCGGGAGAGCTATAATGAGCAGTTCTTC	CASSLRESYNEQFF
TRBJ1-1	few	TRBV2	-	TGTGCCAGCAGTGAACAAGGTCCAGGAATAATTGAAGCTTTCTTT	CASSEQGPGIIEAFF
TRBJ2-1	-	TRBV20-1	-	TGCAGTGCCAGGCATACGGGTGAGCAGTTCTTC	CSARHTGEQFF
TRBJ2-7	-	TRBV6-1	TRBD1	TGTGCCAGCAGATTGACAGGGTACCACGAGCAGTACTTC	CASRLTGYHEQYF
TRBJ2-7	-	TRBV6-1	-	TGTGCCAGCAGTGCGTCCGGGACACTCTACGAGCAGTACTTC	CASSASGTLYEQYF
TRBJ1-1	few	TRBV27	-	TGTGCCAGCAGTTTGCAGGGGCTGAACACTGAAGCTTTCTTT	CASSLQGLNTEAFF
TRBJ2-3	few	TRBV7-6	-	TGTGCCAGCAGCCCTTATGGGACCGGGACCGGTGGGACAGATACGCAGTATTTT	CASSPYGTGTGGTDTQYF
TRBJ2-1	-	TRBV6-6	-	TGTGCCAGCAGTTACTCCCCGACCGACATAGAGTTCTTC	CASSYSPTDIEFF
TRBJ1-1	few	TRBV10-1	-	TGCGCCAGCAGTGAGGGGCCTCTGAACACTGAAGCTTTCTTT	CASSEGPLNTEAFF
TRBJ2-4	-	TRBV29-1	-	TGCAGCGTTGGAGGGGGGCAGTCCAAAAACATTCAGTACTTC	CSVGGGQSKNIQYF
TRBJ2-1	-	TRBV9	TRBD2	TGTGCCAGCAGCGTAGAAGCGGGAGCAGCGAATGAGCAGTTCTTC	CASSVEAGAANEQFF
TRBJ1-5	few	TRBV6-1	-	TGTGCCAGCAGCTCGGACTCTGAGCAGCCCCAGCATTTT	CASSSDSEQPQHF
TRBJ1-2	few	TRBV19	-	TGTGCCAGTAGTATGTCACTCCCAGTGAAAGCTAACTATGGCTACACCTTC	CASSMSLPVKANYGYTF
TRBJ2-1	-	TRBV27	-	TGTGCCAGCAGTGGGGGCGATGAGCAGTTCTTC	CASSGGDEQFF
TRBJ2-7	-	TRBV7-6	TRBD2	TGTGCCAGCAGCGGCAAAGCGGGAACGGGAGGGTCCTACGAGCAGTACTTC	CASSGKAGTGGSYEQYF
TRBJ1-2	-	TRBV27	-	TGTGCCAGCAGGGACCTACGGGGCTACACCTTC	CASRDLRGYTF
TRBJ2-5	-	TRBV21-1	-	TGTGCCAGCAGCAAAATGTACAGGGTAAAAGAGACCCAGTACTTC	CASSKMYRVKETQYF
TRBJ2-7	-	TRBV6-1	TRBD2	TGTGCCAGCAGTGCAGGGACTATCGCCTACGAGCAGTACTTC	CASSAGTIAYEQYF
TRBJ1-2	-	TRBV19	-	TGTGCCAGTAGTATGGACCTACGGGGTAACTATGGCTACACCTTC	CASSMDLRGNYGYTF